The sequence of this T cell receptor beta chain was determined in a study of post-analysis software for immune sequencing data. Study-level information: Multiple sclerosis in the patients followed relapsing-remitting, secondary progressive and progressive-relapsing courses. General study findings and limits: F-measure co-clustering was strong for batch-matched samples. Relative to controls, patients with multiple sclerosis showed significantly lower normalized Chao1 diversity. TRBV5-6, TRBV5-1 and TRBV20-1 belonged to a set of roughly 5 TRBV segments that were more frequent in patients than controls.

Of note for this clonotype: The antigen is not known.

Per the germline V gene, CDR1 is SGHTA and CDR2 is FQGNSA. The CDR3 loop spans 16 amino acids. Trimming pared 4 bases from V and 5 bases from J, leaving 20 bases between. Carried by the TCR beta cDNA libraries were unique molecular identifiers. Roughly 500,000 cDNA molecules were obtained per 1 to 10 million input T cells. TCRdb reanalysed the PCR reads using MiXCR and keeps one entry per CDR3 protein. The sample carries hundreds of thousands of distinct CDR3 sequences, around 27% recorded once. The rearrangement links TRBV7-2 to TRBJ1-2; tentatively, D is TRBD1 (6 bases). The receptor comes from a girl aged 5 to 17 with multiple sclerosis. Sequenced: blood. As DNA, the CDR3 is TGTGCCAGCAGCTCCCAGGGGATCGGCGATGGGTATGGCTACACCTTC. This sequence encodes CASSSQGIGDGYGYTF. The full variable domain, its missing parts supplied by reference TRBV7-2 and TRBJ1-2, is GAGVSQSPSNKVTEKGKDVELRCDPISGHTALYWYRQSLGQGLEFLIYFQGNSAPDKSGLPSDRFSAERTGGSVSTLTIQRTQQEDSAVYLCASSSQGIGDGYGYTFGSGTRLTVV.